The clone carrying this T cell receptor (beta chain) was counted only a few times. Its antigen is as yet unknown. Germline lookup yields CDR1 KGHSH and CDR2 LQKENI. The V and J ends lost 0 bases and 2 bases respectively, with 8 bases between them. The CDR3 runs 14 residues. Unique molecular identifiers were incorporated into the prepared TCRbeta library. TCRdb reanalysed the PCR reads using MiXCR and keeps one entry per CDR3 protein. The sample has roughly 570,000 distinct CDR3 sequences; more than 20% are singletons. This entry belongs to a study of T-cell reconstitution after alpha-beta-depleted transplantation in children. Study-wide findings and caveats: Several patients had high TCRbeta diversity at day 60; it came from surviving recipient T cells and thymic progenitors. Expanded clones from the graft, numbering several hundred, reportedly supplied alpha-beta T cells about two months after transplant. Fresh T-cell production supplied most of the T-cell counts and diversity seen one year after transplant.

The specimen was PBMCs, collected before TCRalphabeta/CD19-depleted stem cell transplant. The receptor's source is a boy in the first two years of life with Wiskott-Aldrich syndrome, due to receive a stem cell transplant. The V call is TRBV18, the J call TRBJ2-7; the D gene is possibly TRBD1 (6 bases). The CDR3 nucleotides read TGTGCCAGCTCACCACCCCAGGGGCCCTACGAGCAGTACTTC. Protein sequence: CASSPPQGPYEQYF. Using reference TRBV18 and TRBJ2-7 for the parts outside the CDR3, the full variable domain is NAGVMQNPRHLVRRRGQEARLRCSPMKGHSHVYWYRQLPEEGLKFMVYLQKENIIDESGMPKERFSAEFPKEGPSILRIQQVVRGDSAAYFCASSPPQGPYEQYFGPGTRLTVT.